This TCR beta chain stems from a study of blood T cell repertoires in COVID-19. On the study more broadly: COVID-19 samples from acute and convalescent phases originated in the United States, Italy and Spain. PBMCs, B-cell-depleted T cells, or T cells were the source of the cDNA or gDNA that made up the material.

The CDR3 spans 12 residues. Germline V gene sequence: CDR1 MDHEN, CDR2 SYDVKM. Trimming shortened V by 10 bases and J by 4 bases, and 13 bases separated the two germline ends. Living in 25 or so US areas, the participants were between roughly 18 and 89 years of age. Original analysis: Cell counts per sample came from amplifying reference gene primers. Here immunoSEQ multiplex PCR was the method, and the copy in TCRdb shows in-frame clones only, minus some. That table furnishes V, J and clone size, whereas the DNA furnished D and trimming. The table shows some 100,000 clones, with approximately 83% occurring only once.

The sample consisted of PBMCs or T cells enriched from blood (not recorded which). This sequence was found in a woman between 50 and 59 years old who had recovered from COVID-19. The chain carries TRBV28 and TRBJ1-2; TRBD1 is a possible D gene (6 bases). The CDR3 nucleotides are TGTGCCACCCGGGACACCGGCTATGGCTACACCTTC. Translation gives CATRDTGYGYTF.